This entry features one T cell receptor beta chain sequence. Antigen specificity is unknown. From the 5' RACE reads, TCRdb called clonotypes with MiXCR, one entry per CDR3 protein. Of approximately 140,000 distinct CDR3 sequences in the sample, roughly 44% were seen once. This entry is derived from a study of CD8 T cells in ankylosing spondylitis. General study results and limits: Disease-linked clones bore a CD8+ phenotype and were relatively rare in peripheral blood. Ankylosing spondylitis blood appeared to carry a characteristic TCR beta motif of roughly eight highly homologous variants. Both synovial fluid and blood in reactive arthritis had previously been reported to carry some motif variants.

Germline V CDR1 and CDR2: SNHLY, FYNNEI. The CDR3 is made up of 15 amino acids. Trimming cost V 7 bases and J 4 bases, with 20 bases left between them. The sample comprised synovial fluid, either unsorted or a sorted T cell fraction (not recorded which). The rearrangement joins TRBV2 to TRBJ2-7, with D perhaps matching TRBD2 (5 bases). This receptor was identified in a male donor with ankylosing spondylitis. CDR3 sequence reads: CASKESASRKYEQYF. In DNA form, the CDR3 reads TGTGCCAGCAAGGAGTCGGCTAGCCGTAAATACGAGCAGTACTTC.